This T cell receptor (beta chain) was sequenced in a study of T cell repertoires in cytomegalovirus infection. A remark on this clonotype: Its antigen is unknown.

One entry per CDR3 protein, called by TCRdb with MiXCR from the reads. The sample has approximately 71,000 distinct CDR3 sequences, 20% seen once. V was trimmed by 7 bases and J by 7 bases, leaving 16 bases between them. The CDR3 runs to 14 residues. From germline, CDR1 is SGHVS and CDR2 FQNEAQ. The sequences come from CD8+ T cells from cultured PBMCs, collected from culture after CMV antigen stimulation. The rearrangement uses TRBV7-8 and TRBJ1-4; D may be TRBD1 (5 bases). The source of this sequence is a human donor in good health (CMV status not recorded). Some clones in this sample may be carry-over from other donors' samples. The CDR3 loop reads CASTSGRRIEKLFF. CDR3 DNA sequence: TGTGCCAGCACCTCGGGACGGAGAATTGAAAAACTGTTTTTT.